A single T cell receptor (beta chain) is shown here with its context. These data belong to a study of T cell changes during pregnancy in multiple sclerosis. The protocol was immunoSEQ multiplex PCR, while the TCRdb copy is restricted to in-frame clones and leaves out a portion. The table records 50,000 or so clones, roughly 94% of them present only once. Germline CDR1 and CDR2: MNHEY and SVGAGI. Trimming cost V 6 bases and J 4 bases; bases outside gene matches: 11. The CDR3 sequence is 15 residues long. The sample was CD4+ T cells from peripheral blood mononuclear cells, taken in the third trimester of pregnancy. The sequence was obtained from a female donor with multiple sclerosis, enrolled in a pregnancy study. The rearrangement uses TRBV6-5 and TRBJ1-2, with 7 bases aligning to TRBD1. CDR3: CASSVTGLVSYGYTF. In nucleotides, the CDR3 is TGTGCCAGCAGCGTGACAGGGTTGGTGAGCTATGGCTACACCTTC.